One sample yielded the 9 T cell receptor beta chains listed below, sequenced in a study of human T cells and chemical hapten exposure. Each CDR3 protein is one row after TCRdb ran MiXCR on the RACE reads. The sample lists about 73,000 distinct CDR3 sequences, 8.5% seen once, with approximately 3.7% in the top ten. The time point was: patch test 2, 6 weeks after DPC sensitization. Documented treatment: therapeutic diphenylcyclopropenone sensitization with weekly scalp DPC. The source was whole blood, collected in connection with sensitization to the hapten diphenylcyclopropenone (DPC). These receptors originate from a woman aged 45-60 years with alopecia areata. Some clones in this sample may be carry-over from other donors' samples.

This CDR3 is CASSYSFLAGGNNEQFF. The CDR3 DNA is TGTGCCAGCAGTTACTCCTTCTTAGCGGGAGGAAACAATGAGCAGTTCTTC. V and J are TRBV6-2 or TRBV6-3 and TRBJ2-1; 10 bases line up with TRBD2. The CDR3 loop spans 17 amino acids. The V segment lost 0 bases and the J segment 5 bases; nucleotides outside the gene matches: 7. The germline V gene has CDR1 MNHEY and CDR2 SVGEGT.

This clonotype was detected a few times. J is TRBJ2-7 and V is TRBV5-4; D is undetermined. The V gene's germline CDR1 is SGHNT and CDR2 YYREEE (reference sequence). The CDR3 runs to 13 residues. V was shortened by 1 base and J by 9 bases, with 14 bases between the two germline ends. In DNA form, the CDR3 reads TGTGCCAGCAGCTTGTCGGGTTCGGCGCCGCAGTACTTC. Protein: CASSLSGSAPQYF.

The sample holds many counts of this clonotype. V is TRBV20-1 and J is TRBJ2-7; D is unresolved. The CDR3 runs to 11 residues. Germline values: CDR1 DFQATT, CDR2 SNEGSKA (reference sequence). The ends were cut back, 1 base at V and 4 bases at J, with 5 bases in the middle. CDR3 sequence (DNA): TGCAGTGCTAGAGGGGGTTACGAGCAGTACTTC. It encodes CSARGGYEQYF.

The chain has TRBV5-1 and TRBJ1-2; D might be TRBD1 (6 bases). Germline CDR1 and CDR2: SGHRS and YFSETQ. The CDR3 loop spans 15 amino acids. Trimming pared 4 bases from V and 0 bases from J, leaving 13 bases between. CDR3 nucleotides: TGCGCCAGCAGCCCTACAGGGAACCCTAACTATGGCTACACCTTC. Encoded protein: CASSPTGNPNYGYTF.

This clonotype was observed at least ten times. The V call is TRBV20-1, the J call TRBJ2-7; TRBD2 matches at 8 bases. CDR1 and CDR2 from the germline V gene are DFQATT and SNEGSKA (reference sequence). Trimming removed 3 bases from V and 5 bases from J; junction bases left unmatched: 9. The CDR3 loop spans 14 amino acids. The CDR3 DNA follows: TGCAGTGCTAGGCTTGTCGGGGGGGGCGACGAGCAGTACTTC. It encodes CSARLVGGGDEQYF.

The chain employs TRBV7-2 and TRBJ2-3, with 8 bases that match TRBD1. This CDR3 is 15 amino acids long. V was clipped by 6 bases and J by 3 bases; unmatched bases: 8. CDR1 and CDR2 from the germline V gene are SGHTA and FQGNSA. The CDR3 reads CASSHGDRRTDTQYF. CDR3 nucleotides: TGTGCCAGCAGTCATGGGGACAGGAGGACAGATACGCAGTATTTT.

This clonotype was detected a few times. The J gene is TRBJ2-7, the V gene TRBV29-1, with a tentative D call TRBD1 (5 bases). Trimming removed 0 bases from V and 0 bases from J, with 9 bases in between. This CDR3 comprises 14 residues. Per germline, CDR1 SQVTM and CDR2 ANQGSEA. This CDR3 is CSVEDRQTSYEQYF. In nucleotides, the CDR3 is TGCAGCGTTGAAGATAGACAGACCTCCTACGAGCAGTACTTC.

Worth noting for this clonotype: A much larger clone lies a single base off, so this may be a read error. V usage is TRBV5-5 and J usage is TRBJ1-2; D is undetermined. This CDR3 region has 15 residues. From germline, CDR1 is SGHKS and CDR2 YYEKEE (reference sequence). DNA for the CDR3: TGTGCCAGCAGCTTGGCCCGGCAGCTAAACTATGTCTACACCTTC. It encodes CASSLARQLNYVYTF.

This clonotype was seen a few times. V gene TRBV20-1 combines with J gene TRBJ1-5; no definite D call. The germline gives CDR1 DFQATT, CDR2 SNEGSKA (reference sequence). CDR3 size: 11 residues. Deletions cut 3 bases from V and 9 bases from J, with 9 bases between. The CDR3 here is CSARKTGPQHF. CDR3 bases: TGCAGTGCTAGGAAAACTGGGCCCCAGCATTTT.